This T cell receptor beta chain is drawn from a study of read filtering for tumor transcriptome and immune sequencing. Study at large: By R-ISS, stages I, II and III held around 8, 16 and 7 patients.

Molecular barcoded adaptors covering alpha/delta and beta/gamma chains were used on about 390 ng RNA. MiXCR was run by TCRdb on the reads, yielding one entry per CDR3 protein. The table records about 48,000 distinct CDR3 sequences, around 19% of them present only once. The germline gives CDR1 SGHRS, CDR2 YFSETQ. V trimming: 4 bases; J trimming: 2 bases; junction bases outside the gene matches: 5. The CDR3 has 17 amino acids. Overall study results and limits: Approximately 80% of IR-seq clonotypes had one read, totaling about 3.5% of reads; RNA-seq: roughly 76% and 46%.

About this clonotype itself: Its antigen is unidentified.

The rearrangement uses TRBV5-1 and TRBJ2-6; the match to TRBD1 covers 11 bases. This sequence originates from a donor at least 40 years old with multiple myeloma. The sequenced material came from a population of CD138-negative cells sorted from bone marrow. The CDR3 spells CASSIGQGAPGANVLTF. The DNA for the CDR3 is TGCGCCAGCAGCATCGGACAGGGGGCGCCTGGGGCCAACGTCCTGACTTTC.